This T cell receptor beta chain appears in the sequencing data of a study of cytomegalovirus exposure and HLA in healthy donors. This clone appeared a single time. Its target is not known. Each donor's status was that of a healthy bone marrow donor. 60 Vbeta and 13 Jbeta primers were used in PCR. Libraries were prepared by immunoSEQ multiplex PCR; TCRdb keeps only in-frame clonotypes and omits some of them. Among about 170,000 clones, roughly 80% were seen once, and the ten largest hold about 0.8%. This CDR3 has 15 amino acids. V was shortened by 1 base and J by 0 bases, with 8 bases between the two germline ends. CDR1 and CDR2 (germline): SGHNT, YYREEE (reference sequence). Study outcomes and limitations: In an earlier analysis, about 87% or about 30%: the productive usage of most TCR beta V segments.

The chain recombines TRBV5-4 with TRBJ2-1; a weak D match, TRBD2 (6 bases). The sample comprised PBMCs. This TCR came from a young woman in good health and CMV-seronegative. CDR3 DNA sequence: TGTGCCAGCAGCTTGACTAGCAACTCCTACAATGAGCAGTTCTTC. It specifies CASSLTSNSYNEQFF. The whole variable domain, filled in from reference TRBV5-4 and TRBJ2-1, reads ETGVTQSPTHLIKTRGQQVTLRCSSQSGHNTVSWYQQALGQGPQFIFQYYREEENGRGNFPPRFSGLQFPNYSSELNVNALELDDSALYLCASSLTSNSYNEQFFGPGTRLTVL.